The present TCR beta chain was sequenced within a study of cytomegalovirus exposure and HLA in healthy donors. Whole-study context: The early release's HLA-typed donors yielded 78 million or so unique TCRs.

Study conclusions and caveats: In vitro experiments confirmed that a few CMV-associated chains were specific for CMV antigens. Versus the approximately 720-donor mean, an Asian-associated ancestry cluster reportedly showed fewer N-insertions in a later analysis. The later analysis indicated that the majority of CMV-associated TCR beta chains appeared HLA-restricted.

Trimming removed 7 bases at V and 0 bases at J, with 8 bases between. From germline, CDR1 is SEHNR and CDR2 FQNEAQ (reference sequence). The CDR3 spans 13 residues. With regard to this clone: Its antigen is unknown.

Amplification used 60 Vbeta primers and 13 Jbeta primers. TCRdb's copy holds only in-frame clones and misses some; the assay was immunoSEQ multiplex PCR. The sample gives roughly 150,000 clones, less than 90% of which show up once; more than 2% is in the top ten. The clonotype comes from a boy between 2 and 10 years old in good health and CMV-seronegative. Sample: PBMCs. This chain connects TRBV7-9 to TRBJ2-3; D uncertain. The DNA for the CDR3 is TGTGCCAGCACCCTTTCGAGCACAGATACGCAGTATTTT. This codes for CASTLSSTDTQYF.